This entry lists 5 T cell receptor beta chains sequenced from one sample in a study of cytomegalovirus exposure and HLA in healthy donors. Primers: 60 Vbeta forward and 13 Jbeta reverse. Assay used: immunoSEQ multiplex PCR; TCRdb lists only in-frame clones, some missing. The sample yields roughly 120,000 clones, approximately 82% seen once. The specimen was PBMCs. All receptors derive from a woman aged 18-29 years in good health and CMV-seropositive.

The chain employs TRBV19 and TRBJ2-7, with TRBD1 matching 11 bases. Germline loops: CDR1 LNHDA, CDR2 SQIVND (reference sequence). V lost 4 bases and J lost 3; bases outside the gene matches: 8. The CDR3 runs to 16 residues. CDR3 region: CASSTTTGTGGYEQYF. For the CDR3, the DNA is TGTGCCAGTAGTACGACTACCGGGACAGGGGGCTACGAGCAGTACTTC.

This clone was counted only a few times. The chain couples TRBV29-1 to TRBJ2-7; the D gene is possibly TRBD1 (6 bases). V lost 3 bases and J 3 bases, leaving 12 bases between the germline ends. The CDR3 extends over 13 amino acids. CDR1 and CDR2 (germline): SQVTM, ANQGSEA. The CDR3 DNA reads as TGCAGCGTTGACGGCAGGGGTCTCTACGAGCAGTACTTC. Translation gives CSVDGRGLYEQYF.

The V call is TRBV6-5, the J call TRBJ1-2, with TRBD1 matching 8 bases. There are 15 residues in the CDR3. From germline, CDR1 is MNHEY and CDR2 SVGAGI. The V segment lost 8 bases and the J segment 4 bases; nucleotides outside the gene matches: 12. The CDR3 loop is CASRPGGEGLYGYTF. DNA of the CDR3: TGTGCCAGCCGCCCAGGGGGCGAGGGGCTCTATGGCTACACCTTC.

This chain connects TRBV6-1 to TRBJ2-5; TRBD2 matches 13 bases. Germline assignment: CDR1 MNHNS and CDR2 SASEGT. J lost 4 bases, V lost 8 bases, and 10 bases had no gene match. The CDR3 is 16 amino acids. DNA for the CDR3: TGTGCCAGCCGTGGAGGCACTAGCGGGGGGGGAGAGACCCAGTACTTC. Translated: CASRGGTSGGGETQYF.

This clone came up a few times. V is TRBV6-5 and J is TRBJ1-1; TRBD1 matches at 10 bases. V lost 4 bases, J lost 3 bases, and 8 bases stayed unmatched. There are 16 residues in the CDR3. The germline CDR1 and CDR2 sequences are MNHEY and SVGAGI. The CDR3 reads CASSSRTGGQDTEAFF. CDR3 nucleotide sequence: TGTGCCAGCAGTTCGAGGACAGGGGGGCAGGACACTGAAGCTTTCTTT.